A single sample gave rise to the 25 T cell receptor beta chains below, sequenced in a study of Graves' ophthalmopathy and Graves' hyperthyroidism. Amplification from RNA transcripts yielded the TCR beta CDR3 regions. First-round RT-PCR with HTBI primers preceded a second-round multiplex PCR. TCRdb called the multiplex PCR reads again in MiXCR, with one record for every CDR3 protein. The sample has about 480,000 distinct CDR3 sequences; roughly 14% are singletons. The sequenced material came from blood. All receptors derive from a woman aged 30 to 39 with Graves' ophthalmopathy.

This clonotype was counted ten times or more. The rearrangement joins TRBV20-1 to TRBJ1-5, with D perhaps TRBD1 (6 bases). Germline assignment: CDR1 DFQATT and CDR2 SNEGSKA (reference sequence). The V end lost 5 bases, the J end lost 6 bases, and 14 bases lay between the germline ends. This CDR3 is built from 13 residues. The CDR3 nucleotides are TGCAGTGCTGTACCGGGGGCTGGTCAGCCCCAGCATTTT. Protein: CSAVPGAGQPQHF.

At least ten counts were recorded for this clonotype. The chain is built from TRBV4-1 and TRBJ2-7; D tentatively fits TRBD1 or TRBD2 (5 bases each). The CDR3 is made up of 14 amino acids. CDR1 is MGHRA and CDR2 is YSYEKL in the germline V gene. V was clipped by 0 bases and J by 5 bases, with 11 bases between them. CDR3 nucleotide sequence: TGCGCCAGCAGCCAAGAGGGGGTTCTGGACGAGCAGTACTTC. Residues: CASSQEGVLDEQYF.

This clonotype has just a few counts. V usage is TRBV5-1 and J usage is TRBJ1-1, with 8 nucleotides matching TRBD1. The CDR3 is made up of 17 amino acids. The trim removed 4 bases at V and 1 base at J, leaving 12 bases unmatched. Germline V gene data show CDR1 as SGHRS and CDR2 as YFSETQ. This CDR3 reads CASSTPGQAGSNTEAFF. The CDR3 bases are TGCGCCAGCAGCACGCCGGGACAGGCTGGCTCGAACACTGAAGCTTTCTTT.

The chain recombines TRBV5-5 with TRBJ2-5; 7 nucleotides line up with TRBD2. The CDR3 has 16 amino acids. Per the germline V gene, CDR1 is SGHKS and CDR2 is YYEKEE (reference sequence). J was trimmed by 1 base and V by 0 bases; bases with no gene match: 6. CDR3 region: CASSLGAAGPQETQYF. CDR3 sequence (DNA): TGTGCCAGCAGCTTGGGGGCAGCGGGGCCCCAAGAGACCCAGTACTTC.

This clonotype has a count of ten or more. CDR3 nucleotide sequence: TGCGCCAGCAGCCGGGACAGGGGTGAAGCTTTCTTT. Residues: CASSRDRGEAFF. The chain employs TRBV5-1 and TRBJ1-1, with TRBD1 identical over 10 bases. This CDR3 is 12 amino acids long. From germline, CDR1 is SGHRS and CDR2 YFSETQ. V lost 4 bases and J lost 7; bases outside the gene matches: 1.

This rearrangement joins TRBV4-1 to TRBJ2-7; D is possibly TRBD1 (5 bases). CDR3 length: 15 residues. V shed 4 bases and J shed 2 bases, with 15 bases lying between them. Germline V gene lookup returns CDR1 MGHRA and CDR2 YSYEKL. CDR3 DNA sequence: TGCGCCAGCAGCCGTTCCAGGGTGGATCCCTACGAGCAGTACTTC. As protein: CASSRSRVDPYEQYF.

V gene TRBV10-2 combines with J gene TRBJ2-2, with 12 positions matching TRBD2. V was clipped by 6 bases and J by 7 bases; unmatched bases: 9. Germline-derived CDR1 and CDR2 are WSHSY and SAAADI. The CDR3 consists of 16 residues. The CDR3 DNA reads TGCGCCAGCAGCTCCGGACTAGCGGGATACAGCGGGGAGCTGTTTTTT. Translation gives CASSSGLAGYSGELFF.

In the case of this clonotype: Mismatch with germline at one junction end may stem from a read error. The rearrangement uses TRBV27 and TRBJ1-2, with TRBD1 matching 8 bases. Germline V gives CDR1 MNHEY, CDR2 SMNVEV (reference sequence). This CDR3 spans 13 amino acids. The CDR3 DNA sequence: TGTGCCAGCAGTCTCCATGGACAGGGAAGCTACGCCTTC. Translated: CASSLHGQGSYAF.

Ten or more counts support this clonotype. The chain joins TRBV20-1 to TRBJ1-1; 7 positions agree with TRBD1. This CDR3 comprises 12 residues. CDR1 is DFQATT, CDR2 SNEGSKA, per germline (reference sequence). V lost 3 bases, J lost 6 bases, and 4 bases stayed unmatched. The CDR3 loop is CSASDREPEAFF. The DNA for the CDR3 is TGCAGTGCTAGTGACAGGGAGCCTGAAGCTTTCTTT.

This clonotype showed up many times. The chain recombines TRBV6-5 with TRBJ2-2, with 12 bases fitting TRBD2. Germline assignment: CDR1 MNHEY and CDR2 SVGAGI. The ends lost 4 bases at V and 0 bases at J; junction bases unmatched: 3. The CDR3 length is 17 residues. CDR3 sequence (DNA): TGTGCCAGCAGTTGGCTAGCGGGAGGGCCGAACACCGGGGAGCTGTTTTTT. Its translation is CASSWLAGGPNTGELFF.

This clonotype was seen ten or more times. The chain employs TRBV7-3 and TRBJ2-7; perhaps TRBD1 as D (6 bases). CDR3 length: 14 amino acids. V lost 7 bases, J lost 2 bases, and 15 bases lay in between. Germline values: CDR1 SGHTA, CDR2 FQGTGA. The CDR3 sequence is CASKRGPGAYEQYF. The CDR3 bases are TGTGCCAGCAAGAGGGGCCCAGGGGCCTACGAGCAGTACTTC.

About this clonotype: At one end, the junction sequence differs from germline, possibly due to a read error. V usage is TRBV10-2 and J usage is TRBJ2-4; a weak D match, TRBD2 (6 bases). The CDR3 runs 15 residues. The germline V gene has CDR1 WSHSY and CDR2 SAAADI. CDR3 sequence (DNA): TGCGCCAGCCGGGGGTCAGATCTAGCCATAAACATTCAGTACTTC. It translates to CASRGSDLAINIQYF.

This clonotype was counted ten times or more. The junction shows a germline mismatch at one end, possibly a read error. This chain links TRBV3-1 with TRBJ1-1; D is perhaps TRBD1 (5 bases). Germline loops: CDR1 LGHDT, CDR2 YNNKEL (reference sequence). This CDR3 is built from 14 residues. The CDR3 DNA is TGCGCCAGCAGCCAAGATTTGGGGGGGACTGAAGCTTTCTTT. Encoded protein: CASSQDLGGTEAFF.

This clonotype was recorded at least ten times. This chain connects TRBV4-2 to TRBJ1-2; D not resolved. Germline loops: CDR1 LGHNA, CDR2 YNFKEQ. The CDR3 has 12 residues. The germline V and J ends were trimmed by 4 bases and 8 bases, with 11 bases remaining between them. This chain's CDR3 is CASSRARSGYTF. The CDR3 DNA reads TGTGCCAGCAGCCGCGCCCGGTCGGGCTACACCTTC.

This clonotype was detected ten times or more. V and J are TRBV5-1 and TRBJ2-4; 7 bases fit TRBD2. J gave up 8 bases and V 4 bases, and 6 bases lay outside the gene matches. Germline V gives CDR1 SGHRS, CDR2 YFSETQ. The CDR3 runs to 13 residues. Written as DNA, the CDR3 is TGCGCCAGCAGCCGACTAGCTGCGGACATTCAGTACTTC. Residues: CASSRLAADIQYF.

The sample holds many counts of this clonotype. This chain joins TRBV20-1 and TRBJ1-2; TRBD1 might be the D (5 bases). This CDR3 spans 13 amino acids. Germline V gene lookup returns CDR1 DFQATT and CDR2 SNEGSKA (reference sequence). V was cut by 0 bases and J by 6 bases, with 11 bases left in between. The CDR3 region has the DNA TGCAGTGCTAGAGATCCGGGGCGACATGGCTACACCTTC. Encoded protein: CSARDPGRHGYTF.

Ten or more counts support this clonotype. The chain is built from TRBV6-5 and TRBJ2-3; a weak D match, TRBD2 (6 bases). V was cut by 3 bases and J by 2 bases, with 9 bases left in between. This CDR3 comprises 14 residues. Germline CDR1 and CDR2: MNHEY and SVGAGI. As DNA, the CDR3 is TGTGCCAGCAGTTATAGGAGGGCCACAGATACGCAGTATTTT. Residues: CASSYRRATDTQYF.

In this sample, this clonotype turned up many times. This sequence joins TRBV6-4 and TRBJ1-2; 9 bases are shared with TRBD1. J gave up 8 bases and V 0 bases, and 7 bases lay outside the gene matches. Germline assignment: CDR1 MRHNA and CDR2 SNTAGT. The CDR3 extends over 15 amino acids. CDR3 in DNA: TGTGCCAGCAGTGACTCCGGGACAGGGCCATACGGCTACACCTTC. Translated, it gives CASSDSGTGPYGYTF.

This clonotype was recorded many times. CDR3 residues: CASSEEEISYEQYF. As DNA, the CDR3 is TGTGCCAGCAGTGAGGAGGAGATCTCCTACGAGCAGTACTTC. This chain links TRBV6-1 with TRBJ2-7; perhaps TRBD2 as D (5 bases). Trimming stripped 3 bases from V and 0 bases from J, with 9 bases between. This CDR3 comprises 14 residues. The germline V gene encodes CDR1 MNHNS and CDR2 SASEGT.

In this sample, this clonotype turned up many times. The J gene is TRBJ1-2, the V gene TRBV24-1; the D is unclear. The CDR3 runs to 12 residues. Germline V gene sequence: CDR1 KGHDR, CDR2 SFDVKD. Trimming stripped 1 base from V and 7 bases from J, with 6 bases between. This CDR3 is CATSDFGVGYTF. The CDR3 DNA reads as TGTGCCACCAGTGATTTCGGTGTTGGCTACACCTTC.

The table lists this clonotype with many counts. The chain is built from TRBV5-1 and TRBJ2-2; 8 positions match TRBD1. Germline assignment: CDR1 SGHRS and CDR2 YFSETQ. The CDR3 is made up of 14 amino acids. The V gene end was trimmed by 3 bases and the J gene end by 6 bases; junction bases not matched to a gene: 4. This CDR3 reads CASSSSGGAGELFF. The DNA of the CDR3 is TGCGCCAGCAGCTCCTCAGGGGGCGCCGGGGAGCTGTTTTTT.

This clonotype has ten or more counts. The rearrangement joins TRBV20-1 to TRBJ2-2; D assignment may be TRBD1 or TRBD2 (7 bases each). Trimming shortened V by 2 bases and J by 4 bases, and 11 bases separated the two germline ends. From germline, CDR1 is DFQATT and CDR2 SNEGSKA (reference sequence). The CDR3 contains 14 residues. The CDR3 loop is CSARQGGFTGELFF. Here the CDR3 DNA reads TGCAGTGCTAGACAGGGGGGGTTCACCGGGGAGCTGTTTTTT.

This clonotype appeared many times. This chain links TRBV28 with TRBJ1-5; 8 bases match TRBD1. The CDR3 has 16 residues. The trim removed 5 bases at V and 1 base at J, leaving 7 bases unmatched. Germline V gene sequence: CDR1 MDHEN, CDR2 SYDVKM. The CDR3 bases are TGTGCCAGCAGTAGACCGGGGACAGGAAGCAATCAGCCCCAGCATTTT. Translation: CASSRPGTGSNQPQHF. Full variable domain (rest looked up from reference TRBV28 and TRBJ1-5): DVKVTQSSRYLVKRTGEKVFLECVQDMDHENMFWYRQDPGLGLRLIYFSYDVKMKEKGDIPEGYSVSREKKERFSLILESASTNQTSMYLCASSRPGTGSNQPQHFGDGTRLSIL.

At least ten counts were recorded for this clonotype. The chain joins TRBV19 to TRBJ1-1; no clear D gene. This CDR3 is built from 14 residues. Germline V gene lookup returns CDR1 LNHDA and CDR2 SQIVND (reference sequence). The V end lost 9 bases, the J end lost 5 bases, and 19 bases lay between the germline ends. The CDR3 region is CASGPLMMGTEAFF. CDR3 in DNA: TGTGCCAGCGGGCCTCTGATGATGGGTACTGAAGCTTTCTTT.

The rearrangement links TRBV20-1 to TRBJ2-6; a possible D gene is TRBD2 (5 bases). The CDR3 covers 15 residues. The ends were cut back, 0 bases at V and 0 bases at J, with 6 bases in the middle. Germline loops: CDR1 DFQATT, CDR2 SNEGSKA (reference sequence). The CDR3 region is CSARDGSSGANVLTF. CDR3 in DNA: TGCAGTGCTAGAGATGGGAGCTCTGGGGCCAACGTCCTGACTTTC.